These 2 T cell receptor beta chains were sequenced from one sample in a study of PD-1 blockade in classical Hodgkin lymphoma (TCRdb year 2020). Library generation was performed with the immunoSEQ multiplex PCR assay. The source is immuneACCESS, and TCRdb retained only in-frame sequences with V and J called. Part of the clones is not carried over; for the studies checked, unresolved V genes explain less than half of this, and the remainder is unexplained. The sample includes about 15,000 clones, with more than 80% observed a single time. Roughly 7.2% of the sample rests with the top ten. Taken with the paper, the label for time point translates to: newly diagnosed, previously untreated cHL patient sample. Sequenced: peripheral blood mononuclear cells (PBMCs). These receptors all stem from a human donor with classical Hodgkin lymphoma.

This clone was found once. CDR3 sequence (DNA): TGTGCCAGCAGCTTAGGCCTGATCCGGGACATCACCGAAGAGACCCAGTACTTC. Translation: CASSLGLIRDITEETQYF. The chain employs TRBV7-8 and TRBJ2-5, with a tentative D call TRBD1 (6 bases). With 1 base removed from V and 3 bases from J, the gap between germline ends came to 21 bases. CDR3 length: 18 residues. The germline V gene has CDR1 SGHVS and CDR2 FQNEAQ.

This clone occurred once. The J gene is TRBJ1-2, the V gene TRBV28, with 8 bases fitting TRBD1. The CDR3 has 14 residues. Germline V lookup: CDR1 MDHEN, CDR2 SYDVKM. V lost 3 bases to trimming and J lost 6 bases; unmatched junction nucleotides: 6. The CDR3 is CASSFGQGLDGYTF. The CDR3 coding sequence is TGTGCCAGCAGTTTCGGACAGGGACTTGATGGCTACACCTTC.